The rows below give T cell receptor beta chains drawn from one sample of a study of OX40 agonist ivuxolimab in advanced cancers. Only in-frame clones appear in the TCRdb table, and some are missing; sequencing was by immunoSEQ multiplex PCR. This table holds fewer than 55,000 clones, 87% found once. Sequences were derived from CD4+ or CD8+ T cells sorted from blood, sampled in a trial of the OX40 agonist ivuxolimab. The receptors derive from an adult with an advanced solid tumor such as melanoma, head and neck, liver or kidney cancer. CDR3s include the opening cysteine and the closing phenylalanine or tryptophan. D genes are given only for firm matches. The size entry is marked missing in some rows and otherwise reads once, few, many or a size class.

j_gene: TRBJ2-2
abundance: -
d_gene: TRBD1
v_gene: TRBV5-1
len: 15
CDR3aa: CASRRDRGQTGELFF
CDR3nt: TGCGCCAGCAGACGGGACAGGGGGCAGACCGGGGAGCTGTTTTTT

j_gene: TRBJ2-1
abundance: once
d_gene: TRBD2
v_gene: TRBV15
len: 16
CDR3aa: CATSRDGLAGNNEQFF
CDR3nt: TGTGCCACCAGCAGAGATGGGCTAGCGGGTAACAATGAGCAGTTCTTC

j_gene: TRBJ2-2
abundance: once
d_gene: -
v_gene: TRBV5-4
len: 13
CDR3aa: CASSLDGTGELFF
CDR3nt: TGTGCCAGCAGCTTGGACGGAACCGGGGAGCTGTTTTTT

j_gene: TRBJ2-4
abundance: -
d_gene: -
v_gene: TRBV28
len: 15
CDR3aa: CASSFSGTSKNIQYF
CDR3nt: TGTGCCAGCAGTTTTTCCGGGACTTCCAAAAACATTCAGTACTTC

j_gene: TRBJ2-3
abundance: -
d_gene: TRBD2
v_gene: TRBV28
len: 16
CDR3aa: CASTHASSGKTDTQYF
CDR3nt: TGTGCCAGCACCCATGCCTCTAGCGGGAAGACAGATACGCAGTATTTT

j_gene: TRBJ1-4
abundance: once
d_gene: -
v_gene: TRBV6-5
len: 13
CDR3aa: CAVKTEANEKLFF
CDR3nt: TGTGCCGTAAAAACAGAGGCTAATGAAAAACTGTTTTTT

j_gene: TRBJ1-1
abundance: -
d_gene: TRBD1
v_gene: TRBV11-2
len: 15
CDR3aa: CASSFRQGANTEAFF
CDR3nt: TGTGCCAGCAGTTTTAGACAGGGGGCGAACACTGAAGCTTTCTTT

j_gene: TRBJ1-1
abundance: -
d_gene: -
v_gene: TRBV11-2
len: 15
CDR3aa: CASSLAIGGYTEAFF
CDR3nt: TGTGCCAGCAGCTTAGCTATAGGGGGGTACACTGAAGCTTTCTTT

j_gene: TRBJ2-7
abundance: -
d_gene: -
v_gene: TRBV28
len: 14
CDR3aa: CASSDVSNPYEQYF
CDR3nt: TGTGCCAGCAGTGACGTCTCTAACCCCTACGAGCAGTACTTC

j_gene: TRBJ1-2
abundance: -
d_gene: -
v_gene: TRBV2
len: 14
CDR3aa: CASISGEGSYGYTF
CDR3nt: TGTGCCAGCATATCCGGCGAGGGGAGCTATGGCTACACCTTC

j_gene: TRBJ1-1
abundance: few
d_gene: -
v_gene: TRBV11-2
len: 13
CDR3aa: CASSLGGWPSAFF
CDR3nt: TGTGCCAGCAGCTTAGGGGGGTGGCCTTCAGCTTTCTTT

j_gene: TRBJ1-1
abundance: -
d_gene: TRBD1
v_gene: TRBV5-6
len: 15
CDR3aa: CASSYRDRGRTEAFF
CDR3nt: TGTGCCAGCAGCTACCGGGACAGGGGGCGAACTGAAGCTTTCTTT

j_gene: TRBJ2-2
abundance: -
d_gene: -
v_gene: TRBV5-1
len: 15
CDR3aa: CASSQAGTNTGELFF
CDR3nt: TGCGCCAGCAGCCAGGCAGGGACGAACACCGGGGAGCTGTTTTTT

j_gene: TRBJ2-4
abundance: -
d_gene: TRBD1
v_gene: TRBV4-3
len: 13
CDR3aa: CASSQRQGNIQYF
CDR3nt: TGCGCCAGCAGCCAGAGACAGGGGAACATTCAGTACTTC